The 5 T cell receptor beta chains below all came from one sample that was sequenced in a study of cytomegalovirus exposure and HLA in healthy donors. A multiplex PCR was run with 60 Vbeta primers and 13 Jbeta primers. TCRdb keeps only in-frame clones here, not all; method: immunoSEQ multiplex PCR. Of approximately 120,000 clones listed, around 78% are singletons. Sequencing was done on a sample of PBMCs. Receptors originate from a man aged 40-49 years in good health and CMV-seronegative.

The chain carries TRBV14 and TRBJ2-7, with D perhaps TRBD1 (6 bases). Germline-derived CDR1 and CDR2 are SGHDN and FVKESK. The CDR3 covers 16 residues. The V gene lost 3 bases and the J gene lost 6 bases, with 21 bases spanning the gap. In nucleotides, the CDR3 is TGTGCCAGCAGCCAGGCAGCGAACAGGGTCACGGGCGAGCAGTACTTC. The encoded protein is CASSQAANRVTGEQYF.

The chain uses TRBV7-8 and TRBJ1-1; no clear D gene. CDR1 and CDR2 (germline): SGHVS, FQNEAQ. This CDR3 spans 14 amino acids. V was trimmed by 8 bases and J by 4 bases, leaving 17 bases between them. As DNA, the CDR3 is TGTGCCAGCCTACCTAAAGGAGTTTTCACTGAAGCTTTCTTT. Amino acid sequence: CASLPKGVFTEAFF. Complete variable domain (other parts from reference TRBV7-8 and TRBJ1-1): GAGVSQSPRYKVAKRGQDVALRCDPISGHVSLFWYQQALGQGPEFLTYFQNEAQLDKSGLPSDRFFAERPEGSVSTLKIQRTQQEDSAVYLCASLPKGVFTEAFFGQGTRLTVV.

The V call is TRBV19, the J call TRBJ1-5; 7 nucleotides align to TRBD1. The CDR3 extends over 17 amino acids. J lost 4 bases, V lost 6 bases, and 15 bases had no gene match. CDR1 is LNHDA, CDR2 SQIVND, per germline (reference sequence). CDR3 amino acids: CASSRGTVGGVNQPQHF. CDR3 nucleotide sequence: TGTGCCAGTAGCCGGGGGACAGTGGGGGGTGTTAATCAGCCCCAGCATTTT.

The genes are TRBV5-1 and TRBJ2-3; perhaps TRBD2 as D (6 bases). Trimming removed 0 bases from V and 9 bases from J, with 11 bases in between. The V gene's germline CDR1 is SGHRS and CDR2 YFSETQ. This CDR3 has 13 residues. The DNA for the CDR3 is TGCGCCAGCAGCTTGGAGGAGGGGAACACGCAGTATTTT. Amino acid sequence: CASSLEEGNTQYF.

The chain is built from TRBV5-1 and TRBJ2-3; 9 nucleotides match TRBD2. The CDR3 extends over 18 amino acids. The germline CDR1 and CDR2 sequences are SGHRS and YFSETQ. V gave up 1 base and J gave up 0 bases; unmatched junction bases: 9. CDR3 in amino acids: CASSLNGQRGVSTDTQYF. CDR3 bases: TGCGCCAGCAGCTTGAATGGCCAGCGGGGGGTTAGCACAGATACGCAGTATTTT.